This T cell receptor (beta chain) was retrieved from a study of blood T cell repertoires in COVID-19 (dated by TCRdb to 2018 to 2021). For context, the study as a whole: Samples covering the acute and convalescent phases of COVID-19 were provided by collaborators in the United States, Italy and Spain. The prospective study material was composed of cDNA or gDNA derived from T cells, B-cell-depleted T cells, or PBMCs. Subjects who had been exposed to COVID-19, were actively infected with it, or had recovered from it provided the deeply sampled blood TCRbeta repertoires that made up the dataset. The repertoires were released in a freely available public database meant as a resource for research on the immune response to SARS-CoV-2. Samples were obtained from the ongoing ImmuneRACE study (first 160 participants) and from over a thousand subjects provided by 6 global collaborators. A de-identified subject ID, COVID-19 status, age in years and sex were almost always included in the sample metadata. Where HLA class I and class II types were available, the types were taken from metadata supplied by the sample provider, not from assay-based typing. Overall study results and their limits: How much clinical and demographic metadata was included differed by source and by participant, and the metadata was provided uncurated.

Whole blood was collected in K2EDTA tubes by collaborating institutions according to the institutions' own protocols. For TCRbeta analysis, collaborators shipped samples in one of three forms: frozen whole blood, isolated PBMCs, or DNA extracted from either of those sample types. In the case of this clone: What this receptor recognizes is not known. No base qualities exist here, and no much larger clone lies one base off it.

The immunoSEQ Assay, a bias-controlled multiplex PCR, was used to amplify TCRbeta CDR3 regions from genomic DNA. The paper's data handling went like this. The number of nucleated cells in each sample was estimated from the amplification of reference gene primers within the assay. To quantify the absolute abundance of each unique TCRbeta CDR3 rearrangement, sequence reads were collapsed and filtered. For each sample, productive Simpson clonality was calculated as the square root of Simpson's diversity index across productive rearrangements. Not all clones reach the TCRdb copy of this immuneACCESS table, which keeps in-frame sequences only. Checked studies attribute under half of the gap to unresolved V genes and leave the rest unexplained. For V, J and clone size, that table is used; D and trimming come from the DNA. The sample includes under 85,000 clones, with about 83% observed a single time. The ten top clones hold 3.5% to 4% of the sample.

From cysteine to phenylalanine, the CDR3 is 15 amino acids long. Only CDR3 DNA remains: 45 bases, in frame from the first base. From the germline V gene (reference sequence), CDR1 is SEHNR and CDR2 is FQNEAQ. At the junction V is shortened by 5 bases and J by 1 base, with 13 bases in between. Material for sequencing was peripheral blood. This clonotype was obtained from a man aged 45-60 years with acute or convalescent COVID-19. The chain is assembled from TRBV7-9 and TRBJ2-3, and the D gene may be TRBD2, 7 bases matching. The CDR3 reads CASSPRGAGTDTQYF. The base sequence is TGTGCCAGCAGCCCTCGGGGGGCCGGCACAGATACGCAGTATTTT. Reference TRBV7-9 and TRBJ2-3 proteins supply the regions before and after the CDR3; the full variable domain is: DTGVSQNPRHKITKRGQNVTFRCDPISEHNRLYWYRQTLGQGPEFLTYFQNEAQLEKSRLLSDRFSAERPKGSFSTLEIQRTEQGDSAMYLCASSPRGAGTDTQYFGPGTRLTVL.